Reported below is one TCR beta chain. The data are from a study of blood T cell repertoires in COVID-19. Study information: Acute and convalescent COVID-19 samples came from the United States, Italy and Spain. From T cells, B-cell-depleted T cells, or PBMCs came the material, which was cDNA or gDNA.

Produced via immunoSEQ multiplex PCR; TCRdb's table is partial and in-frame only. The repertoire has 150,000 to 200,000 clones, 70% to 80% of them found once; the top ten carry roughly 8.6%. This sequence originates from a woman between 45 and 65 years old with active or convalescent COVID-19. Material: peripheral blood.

CDR3 nucleotides: TGTGCCAGCAGCCACAATCTCTTCGAGGGGGCCACGAACACCGGGGAGCTGTTTTTT. As protein: CASSHNLFEGATNTGELFF. V gene TRBV7-2 combines with J gene TRBJ2-2; 7 nucleotides agree with TRBD1. The CDR3 extends over 19 amino acids. The V and J ends lost 5 bases and 0 bases, in that order; junction bases with no gene match: 15. The V gene's germline CDR1 is SGHTA and CDR2 FQGNSA.